A single sample gave rise to the 12 T cell receptor beta chains below, sequenced in a study of blood T cell repertoires in COVID-19. TCRdb's table, derived via immunoSEQ multiplex PCR, lists solely in-frame clones and lacks some. The table lists 140,000 or so clones, around 90% of them singletons, with less than 0.95% in the top ten. Specimen: peripheral blood. All receptors come from a woman aged 45-59 years with acute or convalescent COVID-19.

The chain is built from TRBV5-6 and TRBJ2-7, with TRBD1 as a possible D gene (5 bases). Germline loops: CDR1 SGHDT, CDR2 YYEEEE. The germline V and J ends were trimmed by 6 bases and 0 bases, with 16 bases remaining between them. The CDR3 spans 15 residues. The CDR3 spells CASKHRNQISYEQYF. CDR3 coding DNA: TGTGCCAGCAAACACAGGAACCAGATCTCCTACGAGCAGTACTTC.

The V and J genes are TRBV7-3 and TRBJ2-5; no reliable D call. V was cut by 2 bases and J by 5 bases, with 9 bases left in between. There are 13 residues in the CDR3. CDR1 and CDR2 (germline): SGHTA, FQGTGA. The DNA of the CDR3 is TGTGCCAGCAGCTTACCCAACTTGGAGACCCAGTACTTC. Translated: CASSLPNLETQYF.

CDR3 sequence reads: CASSSGTSGGYTGELFF. The CDR3 DNA sequence: TGTGCCAGTAGCAGTGGGACTAGCGGGGGCTACACCGGGGAGCTGTTTTTT. The chain has TRBV19 and TRBJ2-2, with TRBD2 identical over 14 bases. The CDR3 length is 17 residues. The V gene end was trimmed by 6 bases and the J gene end by 3 bases; junction bases not matched to a gene: 6. In germline, CDR1 is LNHDA, CDR2 SQIVND (reference sequence).

This chain uses TRBV7-9 with TRBJ1-4, with TRBD1 matching 8 bases. The germline CDR1 and CDR2 sequences are SEHNR and FQNEAQ (reference sequence). The V and J ends lost 5 bases and 7 bases, in that order; junction bases with no gene match: 15. This CDR3 is built from 17 residues. As DNA, the CDR3 is TGTGCCAGCAGCGACGCTGGACAGGGACGGTTTGGTGAAAAACTGTTTTTT. It translates to CASSDAGQGRFGEKLFF.

The sample holds one count of this clone. The chain links TRBV7-9 to TRBJ2-7; 8 bases fit TRBD1. Per the germline V gene, CDR1 is SEHNR and CDR2 is FQNEAQ (reference sequence). The CDR3 covers 14 residues. Trimming removed 2 bases from V and 5 bases from J; junction bases left unmatched: 5. CDR3 protein: CASSLLDRAHEQYF. CDR3 nucleotide sequence: TGTGCCAGCAGCTTATTGGACAGGGCACACGAGCAGTACTTC.

This clone appeared once. The chain joins TRBV6-6 to TRBJ2-3; 10 bases fit TRBD2. This CDR3 is 17 amino acids long. V lost 5 bases, J lost 3 bases, and 11 bases stayed unmatched. The germline V gene has CDR1 MNHNY and CDR2 SVGAGI (reference sequence). In DNA form, the CDR3 reads TGTGCCAGCAGTCCACGCACCGCTAGCGGGAGAACAGATACGCAGTATTTT. As protein: CASSPRTASGRTDTQYF.

This chain joins TRBV28 and TRBJ1-5; 8 bases fit TRBD1. The CDR3 loop spans 11 amino acids. Per the germline V gene, CDR1 is MDHEN and CDR2 is SYDVKM. CDR3 nucleotides: TGTGCGGCCGGACAGGGCCAGCCCCAGCATTTT. Encoded protein: CAAGQGQPQHF.

The chain combines TRBV27 with TRBJ2-2, with unresolved D. The germline V and J ends were trimmed by 2 bases and 4 bases, with 14 bases remaining between them. The CDR3 extends over 16 amino acids. Germline CDR1 MNHEY, CDR2 SMNVEV (reference sequence). The CDR3 region has the DNA TGTGCCAGCAGTTTAGCGGTAGGAAGCCGCACCGGGGAGCTGTTTTTT. Residues: CASSLAVGSRTGELFF.

This clone was detected a few times. V gene TRBV7-9 combines with J gene TRBJ1-1, with 9 bases lining up with TRBD1. Per the germline V gene, CDR1 is SEHNR and CDR2 is FQNEAQ (reference sequence). The CDR3 is made up of 17 amino acids. V lost 1 base, J lost 1 base, and 7 bases stayed unmatched. The CDR3 spells CASSLEPGQGENTEAFF. In nucleotides, the CDR3 is TGTGCCAGCAGCTTAGAACCGGGACAGGGAGAGAACACTGAAGCTTTCTTT.

V usage is TRBV7-9 and J usage is TRBJ2-1; possible D gene TRBD2, 5 bases. The V end was cut by 1 base, the J end by 3 bases, with 22 bases between. The CDR3 length is 19 residues. The V gene's germline CDR1 is SEHNR and CDR2 FQNEAQ (reference sequence). CDR3 in DNA: TGTGCCAGCAGCTTAGTTACTCCCAGTGGAGCGGAGAACTACAATGAGCAGTTCTTC. Encoded protein: CASSLVTPSGAENYNEQFF.

This chain connects TRBV6-4 to TRBJ2-7; D may be TRBD1 (6 bases). Germline V CDR1 and CDR2: MRHNA, SNTAGT. Trimming shortened V by 7 bases and J by 3 bases, and 10 bases separated the two germline ends. CDR3 length: 12 residues. CDR3 DNA: TGTGCCAGCACAGGGGCCATCTACGAGCAGTACTTC. Amino acid sequence: CASTGAIYEQYF.

V usage is TRBV4-1 and J usage is TRBJ2-7; 11 bases are shared with TRBD2. The CDR3 has 17 residues. Trimming cost V 3 bases and J 3 bases; bases outside gene matches: 10. Germline V gene sequence: CDR1 MGHRA, CDR2 YSYEKL. Written as DNA, the CDR3 is TGCGCCAGCAGCCACCCATCCCAACTAGCGGGGGACTACGAGCAGTACTTC. Translation gives CASSHPSQLAGDYEQYF.